This paragraph covers one TCR beta chain sequence. V was pared by 10 bases and J by 8 bases, with 27 bases between. Looked up from germline, CDR1 is WSHSY and CDR2 is SAAADI. This CDR3 has 17 amino acids. These data are taken from a study of shared clonotypes between healthy human individuals. This table comes from immunoSEQ multiplex PCR, and its TCRdb copy is limited to in-frame clones, with some not included. The sample consists of roughly 1,100,000 clones, approximately 72% of them appearing once. This sequence was found in a man between 18 and 35 years old in good health. The rearrangement uses TRBV10-2 and TRBJ1-6; D is unclear. Material for sequencing was memory CD4+ T cells sorted from blood. Subset defined: CD45RA-negative fraction. CDR3 in DNA: TGCGCCACCCTCGGCGAGCCGGGAACCCACCGGGATTCACCCCTCCACTTT. Protein: CATLGEPGTHRDSPLHF.